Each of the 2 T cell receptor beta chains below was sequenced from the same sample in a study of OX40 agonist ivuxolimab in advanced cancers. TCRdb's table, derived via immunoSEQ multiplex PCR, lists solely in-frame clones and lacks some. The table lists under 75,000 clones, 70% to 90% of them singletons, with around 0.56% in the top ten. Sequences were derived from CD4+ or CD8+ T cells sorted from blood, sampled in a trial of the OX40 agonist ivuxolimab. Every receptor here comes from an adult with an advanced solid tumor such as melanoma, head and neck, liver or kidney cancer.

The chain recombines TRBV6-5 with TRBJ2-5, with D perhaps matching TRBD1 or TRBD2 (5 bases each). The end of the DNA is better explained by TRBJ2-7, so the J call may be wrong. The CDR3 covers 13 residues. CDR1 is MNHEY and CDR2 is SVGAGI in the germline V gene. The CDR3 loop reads CASKTGPMTEQYF. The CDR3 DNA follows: TGTGCCAGCAAAACGGGACCCATGACCGAGCAGTACTTC.

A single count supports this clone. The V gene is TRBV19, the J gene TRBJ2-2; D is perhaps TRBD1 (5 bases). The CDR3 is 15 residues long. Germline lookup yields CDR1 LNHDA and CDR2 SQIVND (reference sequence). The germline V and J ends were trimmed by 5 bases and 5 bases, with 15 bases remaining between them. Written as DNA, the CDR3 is TGTGCCAGTAGTTCACGGCAGGGATGGACCGGGGAGCTGTTTTTT. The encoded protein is CASSSRQGWTGELFF.